The T cell receptor beta chain described here comes from a study of blood T cell repertoires in COVID-19. In the study overall: Material from acute and convalescent COVID-19 was sourced from the United States, Italy and Spain.

This clone was seen only once. This CDR3 is 14 amino acids long. In germline, CDR1 is SGHTA, CDR2 FQGTGA. The V end lost 6 bases, the J end lost 0 bases, and 8 bases lay between the germline ends. As processed by the authors: Researchers report that nucleated cell counts were estimated from reference gene primer amplification. Repertoires were generated with immunoSEQ multiplex PCR, while TCRdb's copy carries only in-frame clones and drops some. The D gene and trimming were derived from the DNA, and the V and J assignments and clone size from that table. The table has under 200,000 clones, approximately 83% seen once; the top ten hold approximately 8%.

The sequenced material came from peripheral blood. The chain recombines TRBV7-3 with TRBJ2-2, with D perhaps matching TRBD1 (5 bases). This TCR was recovered from a man between 60 and 75 years old with acute or convalescent COVID-19. CDR3 DNA: TGTGCCAGCAGACAGGCGTCGAACACCGGGGAGCTGTTTTTT. It yields the protein CASRQASNTGELFF.